These 2 T cell receptor beta chains were all obtained from the same sample, sequenced in a study of T cells in Graves' hyperthyroidism and ophthalmopathy. TCR beta CDR3 sequences were amplified from RNA transcripts. First-round RT-PCR of the TCR CDR3 relied on the HTBI primer set. TCRdb processed the multiplex PCR reads anew with MiXCR; each CDR3 protein has one entry. The sample holds around 370,000 distinct CDR3 sequences, around a sixth seen once. What was sequenced was blood. The receptors were sampled from a man between 18 and 35 years old with Graves' ophthalmopathy.

The chain couples TRBV18 to TRBJ2-7, with no clear D. Per germline, CDR1 KGHSH and CDR2 LQKENI. Trimming took off 2 bases at V and 6 bases at J, with 8 bases between the two ends. This CDR3 has 12 residues. The CDR3 reads CASSPGPGEQYF. In DNA, the CDR3 is TGTGCCAGCTCACCAGGGCCCGGCGAGCAGTACTTC.

This clonotype was observed a few times. V gene TRBV20-1 combines with J gene TRBJ2-5, with 9 bases identical to TRBD2. Germline-derived CDR1 and CDR2 are DFQATT and SNEGSKA (reference sequence). The CDR3 totals 14 residues. The CDR3 DNA sequence: TGCAGCCCTAGTGGGCGGGGGGGCCTCGGGACCCAGTACTTC. Amino acid sequence: CSPSGRGGLGTQYF.